This TCR beta chain was found in a study of blood T cell repertoires in COVID-19. Trimming took 2 bases from V and 9 from J, leaving 14 bases between them. The germline gives CDR1 MNHEY, CDR2 SVGAGI. The CDR3 consists of 15 residues. This table comes from immunoSEQ multiplex PCR, and its TCRdb copy is limited to in-frame clones, with some not included. The sample includes about 100,000 clones, approximately 90% of them seen just once. The clonotype comes from a man aged 50 or older with active COVID-19. The sample taken for sequencing was peripheral blood. This chain connects TRBV6-5 to TRBJ1-6; D is perhaps TRBD1 (5 bases). The CDR3, as DNA: TGTGCCAGCAGTTACGCCCGGCAGGGAACTTCACCCCTCCACTTT. Its protein is CASSYARQGTSPLHF.